The clone carrying this T cell receptor beta chain appeared many times. Its antigen is not known. Next came a second PCR, run for about 7 to 12 cycles, which used a sample-barcoded 5' primer along with a J-beta primer mix. A single record per CDR3 protein comes from TCRdb applying MiXCR to the 5' RACE reads. The sample comprises 900,000 to 950,000 distinct CDR3 sequences, just under 30% of which are singletons, and roughly a tenth rests with the top ten. This entry is derived from a study of blood T cells in healthy people across ages. Study-wide points: Long-lived donors carried more naive CD4+ cells and greater diversity than aged donors.

Donors were healthy Caucasian individuals from Russia aged about 6 to 90. Peripheral blood samples of around 9.5 milliliters were drawn from each donor. Germline lookup yields CDR1 LNHNV and CDR2 YYDKDF (reference sequence). The length of the CDR3 is 13 residues. V lost 5 bases to trimming and J lost 5 bases; unmatched junction nucleotides: 1. These data were also filed under a second study, of T cells of mothers and their children. That work states: T cell clones that were persistent and microchimeric went undetected.

Input material: blood. This receptor was identified in a woman in her thirties or forties in good health. The V call is TRBV15, the J call TRBJ1-4, with 8 bases lining up with TRBD1. CDR3 nucleotides: TGTGCCACCAGCTGGACAGGGAATGAAAAACTGTTTTTT. Translated: CATSWTGNEKLFF.